This T cell receptor beta chain appears in the sequencing data of a study of T-cell reconstitution after alpha-beta-depleted transplantation in children. In its sample, this clonotype was seen many times. The junction differs from germline at one of its ends, possibly a read error. A library of TCRbeta sequences, prepared with unique molecular identifiers, was generated. One entry per CDR3 protein results from TCRdb running MiXCR on the PCR reads. The profile covers 200,000 to 300,000 distinct CDR3 sequences, with about 11% appearing a single time and approximately 2.4% taken by the ten largest. Germline lookup yields CDR1 SQVTM and CDR2 ANQGSEA. This CDR3 spans 12 amino acids.

This receptor was identified in a human donor who donated a stem cell graft to a child with acute lymphoblastic leukemia. The J gene is TRBJ2-1, the V gene TRBV29-1, with TRBD2 matching 10 bases. The input for sequencing was PBMCs from the stem cell graft donor, taken from the stem cell graft. Here the CDR3 reads CSVEGTSEKQFF. In DNA form, the CDR3 reads TGCAGCGTCGAAGGGACTAGCGAGAAGCAGTTCTTC.